One sample yielded the 4 T cell receptor beta chains listed below, sequenced in a study of graft-versus-host responses after intestinal transplantation. Only in-frame clones appear in the TCRdb table, and some are missing; sequencing was by immunoSEQ multiplex PCR. Here the sample spans more than 100,000 clones, roughly 93% being singletons. Which antigens these TCRs recognize remains unknown. The sequencing here drew on unstimulated CD8+ T cells sorted from spleen or lymph node cells, taken before intestinal transplant. These receptors were taken from a human donor who received an intestinal transplant.

The chain has TRBV27 and TRBJ1-1; no definite D call. The CDR3 runs to 16 residues. Between the trimmed V and J ends, which lost 5 bases and 8 bases, there was a span of 24 bases. Looked up from germline, CDR1 is MNHEY and CDR2 is SMNVEV (reference sequence). CDR3 loop: CASSDAIDASDGEAFF. CDR3 nucleotide sequence: TGTGCCAGCAGTGACGCTATTGACGCCTCGGACGGGGAAGCTTTCTTT.

V usage is TRBV15 and J usage is TRBJ1-5; 10 bases align to TRBD1. Trimming took 3 bases from V and 4 from J; bases not matched to a gene: 0. CDR3 size: 14 residues. Germline values: CDR1 LNHNV, CDR2 YYDKDF (reference sequence). This chain's CDR3 is CATSRGQGNQPQHF. CDR3 sequence (DNA): TGTGCCACCAGCAGGGGACAGGGGAATCAGCCCCAGCATTTT. The full variable domain, rest sourced from reference TRBV15 and TRBJ1-5, is DAMVIQNPRYQVTQFGKPVTLSCSQTLNHNVMYWYQQKSSQAPKLLFHYYDKDFNNEADTPDNFQSRRPNTSFCFLDIRSPGLGDTAMYLCATSRGQGNQPQHFGDGTRLSIL.

The chain has TRBV7-9 and TRBJ2-7, with D tentatively TRBD1 (6 bases). The CDR3 length is 14 residues. V lost 4 bases and J 2 bases, leaving 12 bases between the germline ends. Germline V lookup: CDR1 SEHNR, CDR2 FQNEAQ (reference sequence). This CDR3 reads CASSSGTRAYEQYF. CDR3 DNA: TGTGCCAGCAGCTCCGGGACACGGGCCTACGAGCAGTACTTC.

J is TRBJ2-3 and V is TRBV7-9; D remains ambiguous. Trimming stripped 4 bases from V and 0 bases from J, with 2 bases between. This CDR3 spans 12 amino acids. Looked up from germline, CDR1 is SEHNR and CDR2 is FQNEAQ (reference sequence). As DNA, the CDR3 is TGTGCCAGCAGCTCGAGCACAGATACGCAGTATTTT. It specifies CASSSSTDTQYF.